The 14 T cell receptor beta chains listed next were all sequenced from one sample in a study of cytomegalovirus exposure and HLA in healthy donors. PCR employed 60 Vbeta and 13 Jbeta primers. The method was immunoSEQ multiplex PCR; TCRdb's version includes in-frame clones alone and lacks a portion of them. Here the sample spans about 130,000 clones, 80% being singletons. Sequenced input: PBMCs. Receptor source: a man in his thirties or forties in good health and CMV-seronegative.

The chain recombines TRBV29-1 with TRBJ2-7; TRBD2 matches 7 bases. Looked up from germline, CDR1 is SQVTM and CDR2 is ANQGSEA. The CDR3 consists of 16 residues. Trimming took 4 bases from V and 0 from J; bases not matched to a gene: 12. The CDR3 is CSVAPWGGGLSYEQYF. CDR3 in DNA: TGCAGCGTTGCCCCCTGGGGGGGAGGCCTCTCCTACGAGCAGTACTTC.

J is TRBJ2-3 and V is TRBV19; 9 bases line up with TRBD1. V lost 7 bases and J lost 6; bases outside the gene matches: 14. This CDR3 comprises 16 residues. CDR1 and CDR2 (germline): LNHDA, SQIVND (reference sequence). The CDR3: CASKQGALKNWDTQYF. The DNA for the CDR3 is TGTGCCAGTAAACAGGGGGCGTTGAAAAATTGGGATACGCAGTATTTT.

V is TRBV15 and J is TRBJ1-5; D is ambiguous. Trimming left V 1 base short and J 5 bases short, with 12 bases between. Germline V gene sequence: CDR1 LNHNV, CDR2 YYDKDF (reference sequence). CDR3 length equals 15 residues. The CDR3 loop reads CATSRAPGLHQPQHF. As DNA, the CDR3 is TGTGCCACCAGCAGAGCCCCGGGTCTTCATCAGCCCCAGCATTTT.

This chain joins TRBV19 and TRBJ2-2; 7 bases line up with TRBD2. The J segment lost 1 base and the V segment lost 5 bases, leaving 1 base of the junction unmatched. This CDR3 is built from 14 residues. Germline V lookup: CDR1 LNHDA, CDR2 SQIVND (reference sequence). In DNA, the CDR3 is TGTGCCAGTAGTGGGAGGGAGAACACCGGGGAGCTGTTTTTT. Translation gives CASSGRENTGELFF.

This clone was found once. The chain recombines TRBV6-4 with TRBJ2-3; D possibly corresponds to TRBD1 (5 bases). Germline V gene lookup returns CDR1 MRHNA and CDR2 SNTAGT. Trimming removed 0 bases from V and 4 bases from J, with 11 bases in between. CDR3 length equals 15 residues. The CDR3 DNA sequence: TGTGCCAGCAGTGACTCTTGGCAGGGTGCAGATACGCAGTATTTT. Translating it yields CASSDSWQGADTQYF.

This clone showed up just once. The chain couples TRBV14 to TRBJ1-3; 7 bases are a match to TRBD1. CDR1 and CDR2 from the germline V gene are SGHDN and FVKESK. The junction had 13 bases not matched to a gene; V was cut back by 6 bases and J by 2 bases. The CDR3 loop spans 17 amino acids. The CDR3 DNA is TGTGCCAGCAGGCTAACACAGGGGCTCGGACCTGGAAACACCATATATTTT. Protein sequence: CASRLTQGLGPGNTIYF.

J is TRBJ2-5 and V is TRBV27, with TRBD2 as a possible D gene (5 bases). The germline V gene has CDR1 MNHEY and CDR2 SMNVEV (reference sequence). Trimming removed 7 bases from V and 4 bases from J, with 10 bases in between. The CDR3 contains 12 residues. The CDR3 sequence is CASTDYSETQYF. The DNA of the CDR3 is TGTGCCAGCACAGACTATTCAGAGACCCAGTACTTC.

The chain combines TRBV4-3 with TRBJ1-4, with 8 bases fitting TRBD1. Trimming at V came to 3 bases and at J to 4 bases, leaving 4 bases not matched to a gene. The CDR3 contains 15 residues. From germline, CDR1 is LGHNA and CDR2 YSLEER. The CDR3 protein is CASSHGQGINEKLFF. In DNA form, the CDR3 reads TGCGCCAGCAGCCACGGACAGGGAATTAATGAAAAACTGTTTTTT.

The CDR3 loop is CASSHYLAGGWDTQYF. Written as DNA, the CDR3 is TGCGCCAGCAGTCATTATCTAGCGGGAGGGTGGGATACGCAGTATTTT. This chain uses TRBV4-1 with TRBJ2-3; 12 positions agree with TRBD2. The CDR3 is 16 residues long. The V segment lost 6 bases and the J segment 6 bases; nucleotides outside the gene matches: 10. CDR1 MGHRA and CDR2 YSYEKL come from the germline V gene.

This clone was seen a few times. The chain joins TRBV6-5 to TRBJ2-1; 10 positions agree with TRBD2. The CDR3 totals 15 residues. From germline, CDR1 is MNHEY and CDR2 SVGAGI. The ends lost 6 bases at V and 7 bases at J; junction bases unmatched: 9. In DNA, the CDR3 is TGTGCCAGCAGCCCAAGCGGGAGGGCCACTAATGAGCAGTTCTTC. Encoded protein: CASSPSGRATNEQFF.

The chain couples TRBV5-6 to TRBJ1-3; D ambiguous. Trimming pared 3 bases from V and 0 bases from J, leaving 13 bases between. Germline CDR1 reads SGHDT; CDR2 reads YYEEEE. The CDR3 consists of 16 residues. The CDR3 DNA follows: TGTGCCAGCAGCTCCCCGGGAGCAAGCTCTGGAAACACCATATATTTT. This gives the protein CASSSPGASSGNTIYF.

J is TRBJ1-2 and V is TRBV13; TRBD1 matches 7 bases. V gave up 5 bases and J gave up 3 bases; unmatched junction bases: 6. Germline V gives CDR1 PRHDT, CDR2 FYEKMQ (reference sequence). There are 14 residues in the CDR3. The CDR3 here is CASSPGTAYYGYTF. The CDR3, as DNA: TGTGCCAGCAGCCCCGGGACAGCTTACTATGGCTACACCTTC.

Details on this clone: Different DNA sequences within this sample yield the same CDR3. This chain links TRBV5-1 with TRBJ2-7; TRBD1 matches at 8 bases. The V segment lost 2 bases and the J segment 2 bases; nucleotides outside the gene matches: 3. In germline, CDR1 is SGHRS, CDR2 YFSETQ. This CDR3 has 14 amino acids. The chain's CDR3 is CASSLGQGAYEQYF. The CDR3 coding sequence is TGCGCCAGCAGCTTAGGACAGGGAGCCTACGAGCAGTACTTC.

The rearrangement uses TRBV28 and TRBJ1-5; 9 nucleotides align to TRBD1. The CDR3 consists of 20 residues. Looked up from germline, CDR1 is MDHEN and CDR2 is SYDVKM. With V trimmed by 7 bases and J by 4 bases, 23 bases remained unmatched. CDR3 region: CASTTPFSPPGQGMNQPQHF. In nucleotides, the CDR3 is TGTGCCAGCACCACCCCCTTTAGTCCACCGGGACAGGGTATGAATCAGCCCCAGCATTTT.